This TCR beta chain is drawn from a study of control samples from healthy donors and cancer patients. Data came from immunoSEQ multiplex PCR; TCRdb stores just in-frame clones and leaves some out. The sample holds fewer than 85,000 clones; about 92% are singletons and the top ten take approximately 6%. The ends were cut back, 5 bases at V and 4 bases at J, with 9 bases in the middle. Looked up from germline, CDR1 is SGHTA and CDR2 is FQGNSA. The CDR3 totals 12 residues. The receptor comes from a woman aged 55-75 years in good health. The genes are TRBV7-2 and TRBJ2-7; D is uncertain. Sequencing was done on a sample of blood. CDR3 loop: CASSATQYEQYF. The CDR3 DNA reads as TGTGCCAGCAGCGCGACTCAGTACGAGCAGTACTTC. Looking up the rest from reference TRBV7-2 and TRBJ2-7 gives the full variable domain: GAGVSQSPSNKVTEKGKDVELRCDPISGHTALYWYRQSLGQGLEFLIYFQGNSAPDKSGLPSDRFSAERTGGSVSTLTIQRTQQEDSAVYLCASSATQYEQYFGPGTRLTVT.